These 12 T cell receptor beta chains were all obtained from the same sample, sequenced in a study of blood T cell repertoires in COVID-19. Profiled with immunoSEQ multiplex PCR; TCRdb holds only in-frame clones, not every one. The table includes 250,000 to 300,000 clones, approximately 90% detected once. Material: peripheral blood. These receptors all stem from a man aged 35 to 55 with acute or convalescent COVID-19.

The gene calls are TRBV11-2 and TRBJ2-7; no firm D call. Per germline, CDR1 SGHAT and CDR2 FQNNGV. CDR3 size: 14 residues. Trimming removed 5 bases at V and 0 bases at J, with 11 bases between. CDR3 region: CASSISASSYEQYF. CDR3 bases: TGTGCCAGCAGCATCTCAGCGAGCTCCTACGAGCAGTACTTC.

Only one count was recorded for this clone. The chain recombines TRBV20-1 with TRBJ2-7, with 9 nucleotides matching TRBD1. CDR3 length: 17 residues. CDR1 DFQATT and CDR2 SNEGSKA come from the germline V gene (reference sequence). V was clipped by 3 bases and J by 2 bases; unmatched bases: 14. CDR3 in DNA: TGCAGTGCTAGTGCCCGGGACAGGGATTTATCTGCCTACGAGCAGTACTTC. Translating it yields CSASARDRDLSAYEQYF.

The chain joins TRBV19 to TRBJ2-2; possible D gene TRBD1, 6 bases. CDR3 length: 15 residues. Germline assignment: CDR1 LNHDA and CDR2 SQIVND (reference sequence). The V end lost 2 bases, the J end lost 5 bases, and 12 bases lay between the germline ends. The chain's CDR3 is CASSIRQGKTGELFF. The CDR3 DNA sequence: TGTGCCAGTAGTATAAGGCAGGGGAAAACCGGGGAGCTGTTTTTT.

The chain combines TRBV12-3 or TRBV12-4 with TRBJ2-1, with unresolved D. Between the trimmed V and J ends, which lost 6 bases and 12 bases, there was a span of 18 bases. The CDR3 spans 13 residues. This chain's CDR3 is CASRPGSRTRQFF. CDR3 coding DNA: TGTGCCAGCAGACCCGGTTCACGAACTCGGCAGTTCTTC.

The chain couples TRBV6-5 to TRBJ1-1; D is undetermined. Germline V gene data show CDR1 as MNHEY and CDR2 as SVGAGI. Trimming shortened V by 7 bases and J by 11 bases, and 23 bases separated the two germline ends. CDR3 length: 14 amino acids. In DNA, the CDR3 is TGTGCCAGCACTCCAAATTTGGTTAGCGGTCGGGCTTTCTTT. Translation: CASTPNLVSGRAFF.

In its sample, this clone was seen a few times. The chain joins TRBV3-1 (or the pseudogene TRBV3-2) to TRBJ1-4; D is uncertain. Germline V gene lookup returns CDR1 LGHDT and CDR2 YNNKEL (reference sequence). CDR3 length equals 16 residues. The germline V and J ends were trimmed by 4 bases and 4 bases, with 16 bases remaining between them. The CDR3 region has the DNA TGTGCCAGCAGCCGCACTGGCGTCGGAGGTAATGAAAAACTGTTTTTT. Protein sequence: CASSRTGVGGNEKLFF.

V usage is TRBV21-1 and J usage is TRBJ2-7; the D segment call TRBD1 is taken from the table without a DNA check. TRBV21-1 is a pseudogene locus. The CDR3 consists of 15 residues. The CDR3 protein is CASSKPGDRNPRQYF. The CDR3 coding sequence is TGTGCCAGCAGCAAACCGGGGGACAGGAATCCCCGGCAGTACTTC.

The rearrangement links TRBV21-1 to TRBJ1-5; the tabulated D call, TRBD1, remains unverified against the DNA. TRBV21-1 is classified as a pseudogene. The CDR3 is 16 residues long. CDR3 in amino acids: CASPPSGGSGNQPQHF. CDR3 bases: TGTGCCAGCCCCCCGTCAGGGGGCTCGGGCAATCAGCCCCAGCATTTT.

This clone has only one observation. The chain uses TRBV9 and TRBJ1-3, with D unresolved. Trimming removed 1 base at V and 3 bases at J, with 11 bases between. Germline CDR1 reads SGDLS; CDR2 reads YYNGEE. The length of the CDR3 is 15 residues. DNA for the CDR3: TGTGCCAGCAGCGTAAGGGAGAGGAGTGGAAACACCATATATTTT. Translation gives CASSVRERSGNTIYF. Full variable domain (outside the CDR3, taken from reference TRBV9 and TRBJ1-3): DSGVTQTPKHLITATGQRVTLRCSPRSGDLSVYWYQQSLDQGLQFLIQYYNGEERAKGNILERFSAQQFPDLHSELNLSSLELGDSALYFCASSVRERSGNTIYFGEGSWLTVV.

As to this clone: The same CDR3 also results from other DNA sequences found in this sample. V and J are TRBV30 and TRBJ1-6; unclear D gene. The germline V gene has CDR1 GTSNPN and CDR2 SVGIG (reference sequence). The CDR3 loop spans 12 amino acids. V lost 2 bases and J 7 bases, leaving 6 bases between the germline ends. The CDR3 region is CAWSQSNSPLHF. CDR3 bases: TGTGCCTGGAGTCAAAGCAATTCACCCCTCCACTTT.

The chain has TRBV3-1 (or the pseudogene TRBV3-2) and TRBJ1-1; the match to TRBD1 covers 9 bases. V gave up 4 bases and J gave up 0 bases; unmatched junction bases: 3. This CDR3 is 15 amino acids long. The germline V gene encodes CDR1 LGHDT and CDR2 YNNKEL (reference sequence). CDR3 sequence reads: CASSLNRGLNTEAFF. CDR3 in DNA: TGTGCCAGCAGCCTCAACAGGGGGCTGAACACTGAAGCTTTCTTT.

Details on this clone: Sequence at one end of the junction differs from germline and may be a read error. The CDR3 sequence is CASSYGTGELLF. The CDR3 nucleotides read TGTGCCAGCAGTTACGGAACCGGGGAGCTGCTTTTT. This chain uses TRBV6-5 with TRBJ2-2, with a possible D match to TRBD2 (5 bases). Germline V lookup: CDR1 MNHEY, CDR2 SVGAGI. The CDR3 length is 12 residues.